This TCR beta chain was sequenced in a study of cytomegalovirus exposure and HLA in healthy donors. Study at large: Within the Caucasian-associated ancestry cluster were 81% of the approximately 400 genotyped donors.

Germline V gives CDR1 KGHSH, CDR2 LQKENI. The CDR3 extends over 15 amino acids. The germline V and J ends were trimmed by 5 bases and 4 bases, with 14 bases remaining between them. This clone was detected a few times. Primers: 60 Vbeta forward and 13 Jbeta reverse. TCRdb keeps only in-frame clones here, not all; method: immunoSEQ multiplex PCR. The data hold about 120,000 clones, with over 6.5% observed a single time. This chain uses TRBV18 with TRBJ1-4, with D possibly being TRBD1 (6 bases). Specimen: PBMCs. This TCR derives from a woman aged 40 to 55 in good health and CMV-seropositive. The CDR3 protein is CASSDDRLNNEKLFF. The DNA for the CDR3 is TGTGCCAGCTCAGATGACAGGCTCAATAATGAAAAACTGTTTTTT.